Included here is one TCR beta chain sequence, with context. Libraries were prepared by immunoSEQ multiplex PCR; TCRdb keeps only in-frame clonotypes and omits some of them. Of some 60,000 clones detected, around 90% appear once; the ten largest clones hold 0.8% to 1%. This sample was included in a study of T cell changes during pregnancy in multiple sclerosis. Germline loops: CDR1 MNHEY, CDR2 SVGAGI. The CDR3 runs 16 residues. V shed 4 bases, J shed 9 bases, and the junction held 10 bases outside the gene matches. The receptor comes from a female donor with multiple sclerosis, enrolled in a pregnancy study. The sequenced sample was peripheral blood, obtained before pregnancy. The rearrangement uses TRBV6-5 and TRBJ2-2, with TRBD2 matching over 11 bases. The CDR3 loop reads CASSFTGLAGKRELFF. DNA of the CDR3: TGTGCCAGCAGTTTCACAGGACTAGCGGGTAAAAGGGAGCTGTTTTTT.